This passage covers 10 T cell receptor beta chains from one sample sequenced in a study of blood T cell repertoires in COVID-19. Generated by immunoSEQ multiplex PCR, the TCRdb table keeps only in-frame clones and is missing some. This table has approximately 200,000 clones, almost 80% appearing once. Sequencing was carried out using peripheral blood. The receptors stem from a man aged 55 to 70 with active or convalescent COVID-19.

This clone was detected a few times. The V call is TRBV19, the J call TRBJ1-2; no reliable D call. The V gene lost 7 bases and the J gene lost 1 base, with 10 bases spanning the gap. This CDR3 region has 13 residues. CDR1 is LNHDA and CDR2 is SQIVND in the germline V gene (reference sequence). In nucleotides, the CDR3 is TGTGCCAGTAATTACGGGAATAACTATGGCTACACCTTC. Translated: CASNYGNNYGYTF. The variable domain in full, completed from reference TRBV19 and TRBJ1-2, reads DGGITQSPKYLFRKEGQNVTLSCEQNLNHDAMYWYRQDPGQGLRLIYYSQIVNDFQKGDIAEGYSVSREKKESFPLTVTSAQKNPTAFYLCASNYGNNYGYTFGSGTRLTVV.

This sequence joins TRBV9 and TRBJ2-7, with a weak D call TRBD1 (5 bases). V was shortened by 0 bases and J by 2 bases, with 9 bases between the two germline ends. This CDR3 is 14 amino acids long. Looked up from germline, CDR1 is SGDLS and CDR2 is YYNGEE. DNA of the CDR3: TGTGCCAGCAGCGTAGCCGGCAGGGCCTACGAGCAGTACTTC. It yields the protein CASSVAGRAYEQYF.

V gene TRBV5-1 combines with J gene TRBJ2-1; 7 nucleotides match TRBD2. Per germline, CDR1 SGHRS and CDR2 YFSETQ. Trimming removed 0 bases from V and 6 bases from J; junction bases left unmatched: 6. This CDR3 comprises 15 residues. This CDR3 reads CASSLEASGPNEQFF. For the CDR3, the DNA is TGCGCCAGCAGCTTGGAGGCTAGCGGCCCCAATGAGCAGTTCTTC.

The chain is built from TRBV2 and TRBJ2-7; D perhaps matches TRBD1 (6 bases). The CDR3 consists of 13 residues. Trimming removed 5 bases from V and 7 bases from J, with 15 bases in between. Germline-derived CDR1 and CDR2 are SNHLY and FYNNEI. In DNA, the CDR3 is TGTGCCAGCAGTCAAGACAGGTTGGATGAGCAGTACTTC. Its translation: CASSQDRLDEQYF.

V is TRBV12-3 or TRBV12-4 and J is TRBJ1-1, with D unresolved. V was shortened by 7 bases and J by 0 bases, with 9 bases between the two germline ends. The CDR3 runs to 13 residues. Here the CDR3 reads CASTPRLNTEAFF. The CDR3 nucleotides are TGTGCCAGCACCCCGAGGTTGAACACTGAAGCTTTCTTT.

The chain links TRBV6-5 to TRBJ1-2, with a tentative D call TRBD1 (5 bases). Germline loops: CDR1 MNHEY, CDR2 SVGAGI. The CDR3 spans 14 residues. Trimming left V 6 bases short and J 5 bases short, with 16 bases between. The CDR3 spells CASSRSGLAYGYTF. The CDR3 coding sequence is TGTGCCAGCAGCCGCTCGGGACTTGCGTATGGCTACACCTTC.

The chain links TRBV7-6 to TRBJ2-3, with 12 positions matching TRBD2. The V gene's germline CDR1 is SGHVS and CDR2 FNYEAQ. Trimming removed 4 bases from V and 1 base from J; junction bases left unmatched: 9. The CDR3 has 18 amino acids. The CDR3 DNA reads TGTGCCAGCAGCTCGGAGCGACTAGCGGGAGACGGCACAGATACGCAGTATTTT. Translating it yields CASSSERLAGDGTDTQYF.

Here the CDR3 DNA reads TGTGCCAGCAGCCCACATACACAAAACACTGAAGCTTTCTTT. Its translation: CASSPHTQNTEAFF. The rearrangement links TRBV28 to TRBJ1-1; D not certain. V dropped 6 bases and J dropped 2 bases, with 13 bases sitting between them. Germline lookup yields CDR1 MDHEN and CDR2 SYDVKM. This CDR3 spans 14 amino acids.

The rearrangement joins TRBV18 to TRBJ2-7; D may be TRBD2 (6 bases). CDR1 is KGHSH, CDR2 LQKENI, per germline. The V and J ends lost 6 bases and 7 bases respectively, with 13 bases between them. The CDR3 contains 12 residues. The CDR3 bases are TGTGCCAGCTCCCCCGGACGGGAGGAGCAGTACTTC. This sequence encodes CASSPGREEQYF.

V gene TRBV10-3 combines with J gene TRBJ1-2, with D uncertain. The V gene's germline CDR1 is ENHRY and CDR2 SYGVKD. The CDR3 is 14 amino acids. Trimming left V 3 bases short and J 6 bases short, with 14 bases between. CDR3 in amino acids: CAISEVGGEDGYTF. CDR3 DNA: TGTGCCATCAGTGAAGTGGGAGGAGAAGATGGCTACACCTTC.